These 9 T cell receptor beta chains share one sample of origin, sequenced in a study of CXCR3-negative and CXCR3-positive naive CD8 T cells (dated 2019 in TCRdb). The instrument given in TCRdb is NextSeq 550. The Human TCR Profiling Kit (MiLaboratory) was used to make UMI-labeled 5' RACE TRB cDNA libraries. The reads, reprocessed by TCRdb, yield one row per CDR3 protein sequence and no DNA. The sample's clone listing holds about 56,000 distinct CDR3 sequences. The ten most abundant clones make up approximately 22% of the sample. The specimen sequenced was memory CD8+ T cells from blood. The cell subset or site label, as the study defines it: conventional CD8+ memory T cells (TMEM), sorted as controls. The receptors stem from a human donor in good health. Some clones in this sample may be carry-over from other donors' samples.

The chain is built from TRBV4-3 and TRBJ2-7; the D call from TCRdb, TRBD1, cannot be confirmed without DNA. Germline CDR1 and CDR2: LGHNA and YSLEER. The CDR3 is 16 amino acids. The CDR3 spells CASSQDVGQSSYEQYF.

The chain uses TRBV25-1 and TRBJ2-5; no DNA is available, so the TRBD1 call from TCRdb remains unchecked. Germline V gene lookup returns CDR1 MGHDK and CDR2 SYGVNS. The CDR3 extends over 16 amino acids. The CDR3 sequence: CASSEPGTGHQETQYF. Looking up the rest from reference TRBV25-1 and TRBJ2-5 gives the full variable domain: EADIYQTPRYLVIGTGKKITLECSQTMGHDKMYWYQQDPGMELHLIHYSYGVNSTEKGDLSSESTVSRIRTEHFPLTLESARPSHTSQYLCASSEPGTGHQETQYFGPGTRLLVL.

The chain recombines TRBV29-1 with TRBJ2-3; TCRdb reports TRBD2, a call that lacks DNA to check it against. Germline loops: CDR1 SQVTM, CDR2 ANQGSEA. This CDR3 has 14 residues. The CDR3 sequence: CSALGLVEADTQYF.

Judged by frequency, this clonotype is medium-sized. This chain uses TRBV6-2 or TRBV6-3 with TRBJ1-5; TCRdb selects TRBD1, and the lack of DNA leaves this call unchecked. Per the germline V gene, CDR1 is MNHEY and CDR2 is SVGEGT. The CDR3 contains 14 residues. CDR3 amino acids: CASTQGVEGQPQHF.

This rearrangement joins TRBV27 to TRBJ1-1; the D call of TRBD1 rests on TCRdb alone, since no DNA is present to check it. CDR1 and CDR2 from the germline V gene are MNHEY and SMNVEV (reference sequence). This CDR3 contains 14 residues. The CDR3 sequence is CASNKIDSPTEAFF.

The chain combines TRBV7-9 with TRBJ2-5; TCRdb names TRBD1, which stays unverified in the absence of DNA. In germline, CDR1 is SEHNR, CDR2 FQNEAQ (reference sequence). CDR3 length equals 16 residues. CDR3 residues: CASSSRGARTQETQYF.

The genes are TRBV28 and TRBJ2-7; TCRdb reports TRBD1, a call that lacks DNA to check it against. Per the germline V gene, CDR1 is MDHEN and CDR2 is SYDVKM. There are 12 residues in the CDR3. The CDR3 region is CASGGTSYEQYF.

The V and J genes are TRBV7-6 and TRBJ2-7. The CDR3 sequence is 14 residues long. The V gene's germline CDR1 is SGHVS and CDR2 FNYEAQ. CDR3 sequence reads: CASSFTGASYEQYF.

The chain carries TRBV20-1 and TRBJ2-7; TCRdb names TRBD1, which stays unverified in the absence of DNA. The germline CDR1 and CDR2 sequences are DFQATT and SNEGSKA (reference sequence). There are 16 residues in the CDR3. CDR3 sequence reads: CSARDPKGQGSYEQYF.